This TCR beta chain came from a study of control samples from healthy donors and cancer patients. Here immunoSEQ multiplex PCR was the method, and the copy in TCRdb shows in-frame clones only, minus some. The sample has 84,000 or so clones, about nine tenths seen once. Trimming stripped 10 bases from V and 0 bases from J, with 9 bases between. This CDR3 has 12 residues. Germline CDR1 MNHNY, CDR2 SVGAGI (reference sequence). The receptor's source is a man between 50 and 59 years old in good health. The V gene is TRBV6-6, the J gene TRBJ1-2; D gene uncertain. Sequenced material: blood. The CDR3 protein is CATWLPNYGYTF. For the CDR3, the DNA is TGTGCCACATGGCTTCCTAACTATGGCTACACCTTC.